This is a list of T cell receptor beta chains from one sample in a study of blood T cell repertoires in COVID-19. TCRdb's copy holds only in-frame clones and misses some; the assay was immunoSEQ multiplex PCR. The table has 200,000 to 300,000 clones, more than 70% seen once. The specimen was peripheral blood. These receptors originate from a woman between 50 and 59 years old with acute or convalescent COVID-19. The CDR3 runs from the conserved cysteine through the conserved F or W. The order of the fields is clone size, V gene, D gene, J gene, CDR3 protein, CDR3 DNA. A D gene is named only where the DNA matches it firmly. Size is stated for part of the rows, as once, few or many counts, or as a class when the clone is expanded.

abundance: -
v_gene: TRBV3-1/TRBV3-2
d_gene: -
j_gene: TRBJ2-1
CDR3aa: CASSQLGSSGNNEQFF
CDR3nt: TGTGCCAGCAGCCAACTCGGGAGTAGCGGCAACAATGAGCAGTTCTTC

abundance: once
v_gene: TRBV7-9
d_gene: TRBD2
j_gene: TRBJ2-7
CDR3aa: CASSQGLAEYYEQYF
CDR3nt: TGTGCCAGCAGCCAGGGACTAGCGGAGTACTACGAGCAGTACTTC

abundance: -
v_gene: TRBV6-1
d_gene: -
j_gene: TRBJ1-5
CDR3aa: CASSESGGPQPQHF
CDR3nt: TGTGCCAGCAGTGAATCGGGGGGTCCTCAGCCCCAGCATTTT

abundance: once
v_gene: TRBV28
d_gene: TRBD1
j_gene: TRBJ1-2
CDR3aa: CASSFLQGVGYTF
CDR3nt: TGTGCCAGCAGTTTCCTCCAGGGGGTAGGCTACACCTTC

abundance: -
v_gene: TRBV9
d_gene: TRBD2
j_gene: TRBJ2-1
CDR3aa: CASSGGLGGIYNEQFF
CDR3nt: TGTGCCAGCAGCGGGGGACTAGGAGGGATTTACAATGAGCAGTTCTTC

abundance: -
v_gene: TRBV5-6
d_gene: TRBD1
j_gene: TRBJ1-2
CDR3aa: CASSSGTGNYGYTF
CDR3nt: TGTGCCAGCAGCTCAGGGACAGGCAACTATGGCTACACCTTC

abundance: -
v_gene: TRBV4-2
d_gene: TRBD2
j_gene: TRBJ2-5
CDR3aa: CASSQDSTSGGTQYF
CDR3nt: TGTGCCAGCAGCCAAGATTCAACTAGCGGGGGAACCCAGTACTTC

abundance: -
v_gene: TRBV27
d_gene: -
j_gene: TRBJ2-2
CDR3aa: CASSLYRGTGELFF
CDR3nt: TGTGCCAGCAGTTTATACCGAGGGACCGGGGAGCTGTTTTTT

abundance: -
v_gene: TRBV5-1
d_gene: -
j_gene: TRBJ2-1
CDR3aa: CASSLAGNEQFF
CDR3nt: TGCGCCAGCAGCTTGGCAGGGAATGAGCAGTTCTTC

abundance: -
v_gene: TRBV7-3
d_gene: -
j_gene: TRBJ1-1
CDR3aa: CASSLGPSGSEAFF
CDR3nt: TGTGCCAGCAGCTTAGGTCCCTCAGGGTCTGAAGCTTTCTTT

abundance: many
v_gene: TRBV5-5
d_gene: TRBD1
j_gene: TRBJ1-6
CDR3aa: CASSHEGITGGDSPLHF
CDR3nt: TGTGCCAGCAGCCATGAGGGTATAACAGGGGGCGATTCACCCCTCCACTTT

abundance: -
v_gene: TRBV7-9
d_gene: -
j_gene: TRBJ2-7
CDR3aa: CASSPLTYEQYF
CDR3nt: TGTGCCAGCAGCCCACTAACCTACGAGCAGTACTTC

abundance: -
v_gene: TRBV6-2/TRBV6-3
d_gene: -
j_gene: TRBJ1-4
CDR3aa: CASSYNGGAANEKLFF
CDR3nt: TGTGCCAGCAGTTACAATGGGGGGGCCGCTAATGAAAAACTGTTTTTT

abundance: -
v_gene: TRBV9
d_gene: TRBD1
j_gene: TRBJ2-4
CDR3aa: CASSADSRQGRLAKNIQYF
CDR3nt: TGTGCCAGCAGCGCCGACTCCCGACAGGGACGACTAGCCAAAAACATTCAGTACTTC

abundance: -
v_gene: TRBV29-1
d_gene: -
j_gene: TRBJ1-1
CDR3aa: CSVEDLGLHRGAFF
CDR3nt: TGCAGCGTTGAAGATCTTGGGTTGCACCGGGGAGCTTTCTTT

abundance: -
v_gene: TRBV2
d_gene: -
j_gene: TRBJ1-2
CDR3aa: CASSGDGGLVPLYTF
CDR3nt: TGTGCCAGCAGTGGGGATGGGGGACTTGTTCCCCTCTACACCTTC

abundance: -
v_gene: TRBV5-1
d_gene: TRBD1
j_gene: TRBJ1-3
CDR3aa: CASSTGGANTIYF
CDR3nt: TGCGCCAGCTCTACAGGGGGCGCGAACACCATATATTTT

abundance: -
v_gene: TRBV7-2
d_gene: -
j_gene: TRBJ1-5
CDR3aa: CASSTEGGRQPQHF
CDR3nt: TGTGCCAGCAGCACAGAGGGGGGGCGGCAGCCCCAGCATTTT

abundance: -
v_gene: TRBV6-6
d_gene: TRBD2
j_gene: TRBJ2-7
CDR3aa: CASSPTRTSGRSYEQYF
CDR3nt: TGTGCCAGCAGTCCCACCCGTACTAGCGGGAGGTCCTACGAGCAGTACTTC

abundance: -
v_gene: TRBV23-1
d_gene: TRBD2
j_gene: TRBJ2-1
CDR3aa: CASSLGIGRLSYNEQFF
CDR3nt: TGCGCCAGCAGTCTGGGAATCGGGAGGCTGTCCTACAATGAGCAGTTCTTC

abundance: -
v_gene: TRBV29-1
d_gene: TRBD1
j_gene: TRBJ2-2
CDR3aa: CSVYGQGNTGELFF
CDR3nt: TGCAGCGTTTATGGACAGGGGAACACCGGGGAGCTGTTTTTT

abundance: -
v_gene: TRBV6-4
d_gene: TRBD1
j_gene: TRBJ1-2
CDR3aa: CASSLPVDRVDYGYTF
CDR3nt: TGTGCCAGCAGTCTTCCGGTAGACAGGGTTGACTATGGCTACACCTTC

abundance: -
v_gene: TRBV9
d_gene: TRBD1
j_gene: TRBJ2-7
CDR3aa: CASSGRTGGLYEQYF
CDR3nt: TGTGCCAGCAGCGGACGGACAGGGGGCCTCTACGAGCAGTACTTC

abundance: -
v_gene: TRBV30
d_gene: TRBD2
j_gene: TRBJ2-7
CDR3aa: CAWGTRTSVGEQYF
CDR3nt: TGTGCCTGGGGAACTCGGACTAGCGTAGGGGAGCAGTACTTC

abundance: -
v_gene: TRBV29-1
d_gene: TRBD2
j_gene: TRBJ2-3
CDR3aa: CSVTRLALSTDTQYF
CDR3nt: TGCAGCGTCACCCGACTAGCGCTTAGCACAGATACGCAGTATTTT

abundance: -
v_gene: TRBV30
d_gene: TRBD2
j_gene: TRBJ2-1
CDR3aa: CAWAGTSRYNEQFF
CDR3nt: TGTGCCTGGGCCGGGACTAGCAGATACAATGAGCAGTTCTTC

abundance: -
v_gene: TRBV7-8
d_gene: -
j_gene: TRBJ1-4
CDR3aa: CASSLGGRARNEKLFF
CDR3nt: TGTGCCAGCAGCTTAGGAGGCAGGGCGAGAAATGAAAAACTGTTTTTT

abundance: -
v_gene: TRBV10-3
d_gene: -
j_gene: TRBJ1-4
CDR3aa: CAIREGRGNEKLFF
CDR3nt: TGTGCCATCAGGGAGGGCAGGGGTAATGAAAAACTGTTTTTT

abundance: -
v_gene: TRBV10-1
d_gene: TRBD1
j_gene: TRBJ1-1
CDR3aa: CASTERLGQGALNTEAFF
CDR3nt: TGCGCCAGCACCGAACGGTTGGGACAGGGGGCCTTGAACACTGAAGCTTTCTTT

abundance: -
v_gene: TRBV19
d_gene: -
j_gene: TRBJ2-5
CDR3aa: CASSIGASWEWTQYF
CDR3nt: TGTGCCAGTAGTATTGGCGCCAGCTGGGAGTGGACCCAGTACTTC

abundance: -
v_gene: TRBV25-1
d_gene: TRBD2
j_gene: TRBJ2-1
CDR3aa: CASKIAGSSYNEQFF
CDR3nt: TGTGCCAGCAAAATAGCGGGTAGCTCCTACAATGAGCAGTTCTTC

abundance: -
v_gene: TRBV29-1
d_gene: TRBD1
j_gene: TRBJ1-4
CDR3aa: CSAGQGQEKLFF
CDR3nt: TGCAGCGCTGGACAGGGGCAAGAAAAACTGTTTTTT

abundance: -
v_gene: TRBV19
d_gene: -
j_gene: TRBJ1-5
CDR3aa: CASSIEQLLNQPQHF
CDR3nt: TGTGCCAGTAGTATCGAACAGCTTCTCAATCAGCCCCAGCATTTT

abundance: once
v_gene: TRBV28
d_gene: TRBD2
j_gene: TRBJ2-3
CDR3aa: CASSHKPGTSIGTQYF
CDR3nt: TGTGCCAGCAGTCACAAACCCGGGACTAGCATTGGTACGCAGTATTTT

abundance: -
v_gene: TRBV7-8
d_gene: TRBD1
j_gene: TRBJ2-3
CDR3aa: CASSKVLGDRGGLDTQYF
CDR3nt: TGTGCCAGCAGCAAGGTGCTGGGGGACAGGGGAGGGCTAGATACGCAGTATTTT

abundance: -
v_gene: TRBV27
d_gene: TRBD1
j_gene: TRBJ1-2
CDR3aa: CASSSRTGADTF
CDR3nt: TGTGCCAGCAGTTCTAGGACAGGCGCAGACACCTTC

abundance: -
v_gene: TRBV30
d_gene: TRBD2
j_gene: TRBJ2-7
CDR3aa: CAWMRGGSSYEQYF
CDR3nt: TGTGCCTGGATGCGTGGCGGGAGCTCCTACGAGCAGTACTTC

abundance: -
v_gene: TRBV5-1
d_gene: TRBD1
j_gene: TRBJ1-1
CDR3aa: CASRPEGTGRTEAFF
CDR3nt: TGCGCCAGCCGACCCGAAGGGACAGGGCGGACTGAAGCTTTCTTT

abundance: -
v_gene: TRBV28
d_gene: -
j_gene: TRBJ1-3
CDR3aa: CASSLYAGTSGNTIYF
CDR3nt: TGTGCCAGCAGTTTATACGCCGGTACCTCTGGAAACACCATATATTTT

abundance: -
v_gene: TRBV9
d_gene: TRBD2
j_gene: TRBJ2-2
CDR3aa: CASTRTSGTQNTGELFF
CDR3nt: TGTGCCAGCACCAGGACTAGCGGGACGCAGAACACCGGGGAGCTGTTTTTT

abundance: few
v_gene: TRBV24-1
d_gene: -
j_gene: TRBJ1-2
CDR3aa: CATSEGASGDGYTF
CDR3nt: TGTGCCACCAGTGAAGGGGCATCTGGAGATGGCTACACCTTC

abundance: -
v_gene: TRBV6-1
d_gene: TRBD1
j_gene: TRBJ1-3
CDR3aa: CASSEVDRGSGNTIYF
CDR3nt: TGTGCCAGCAGTGAAGTGGACAGGGGCTCTGGAAACACCATATATTTT

abundance: -
v_gene: TRBV29-1
d_gene: -
j_gene: TRBJ1-2
CDR3aa: CSAPSPGDYGYTF
CDR3nt: TGCAGCGCCCCAAGCCCAGGGGACTATGGCTACACCTTC

abundance: -
v_gene: TRBV18
d_gene: TRBD1
j_gene: TRBJ2-3
CDR3aa: CASSPGYRGYTQYF
CDR3nt: TGTGCCAGCTCACCAGGGTACAGGGGTTATACGCAGTATTTT

abundance: -
v_gene: TRBV19
d_gene: TRBD2
j_gene: TRBJ2-3
CDR3aa: CAGRDRATDTQYF
CDR3nt: TGTGCCGGGAGGGACCGTGCCACAGATACGCAGTATTTT

abundance: few
v_gene: TRBV24-1
d_gene: -
j_gene: TRBJ2-7
CDR3aa: CATSRRGGYEQYF
CDR3nt: TGTGCCACCAGCCGTAGGGGGGGCTACGAGCAGTACTTC

abundance: -
v_gene: TRBV28
d_gene: -
j_gene: TRBJ1-5
CDR3aa: CASSSREPQHF
CDR3nt: TGTGCCAGCAGTTCCCGAGAGCCCCAGCATTTT

abundance: once
v_gene: TRBV3-1/TRBV3-2
d_gene: TRBD1
j_gene: TRBJ1-1
CDR3aa: CASSPLDRTNTEAFF
CDR3nt: TGTGCCAGCAGCCCCTTGGACAGGACGAACACTGAAGCTTTCTTT

abundance: -
v_gene: TRBV15
d_gene: -
j_gene: TRBJ1-4
CDR3aa: CATSRKLGTATNEKLFF
CDR3nt: TGTGCCACCAGCCGAAAGCTAGGGACTGCAACTAATGAAAAACTGTTTTTT

abundance: -
v_gene: TRBV7-2
d_gene: -
j_gene: TRBJ2-2
CDR3aa: CASSLGLYTGELFF
CDR3nt: TGTGCCAGCAGCTTAGGGCTGTACACCGGGGAGCTGTTTTTT

abundance: -
v_gene: TRBV4-2
d_gene: TRBD2
j_gene: TRBJ2-3
CDR3aa: CASSQGGTSLTDTQYF
CDR3nt: TGTGCCAGCAGCCAAGGAGGGACTAGCCTCACAGATACGCAGTATTTT

abundance: -
v_gene: TRBV4-1
d_gene: TRBD1
j_gene: TRBJ1-5
CDR3aa: CASSQGDRDNQPQHF
CDR3nt: TGCGCCAGCAGCCAGGGGGACAGGGACAATCAGCCCCAGCATTTT

abundance: -
v_gene: TRBV5-1
d_gene: -
j_gene: TRBJ1-1
CDR3aa: CASSVTLQGLLDTEAFF
CDR3nt: TGCGCCAGCAGCGTCACATTACAGGGTCTCTTGGACACTGAAGCTTTCTTT

abundance: -
v_gene: TRBV7-3
d_gene: -
j_gene: TRBJ1-4
CDR3aa: CASSLEPGGEVFF
CDR3nt: TGTGCCAGCAGCCTAGAACCGGGCGGGGAGGTGTTTTTT